The 14 T cell receptor beta chains in this list originate from one sample, sequenced in a study of T cell responses to AZD1222 COVID-19 vaccine. The method was immunoSEQ multiplex PCR; TCRdb's version includes in-frame clones alone and lacks a portion of them. The repertoire holds some 98,000 clones, with about 88% as singletons. The specimen comprised peripheral blood, sampled on day 0 of AZD1222 vaccination. The receptors shown here come from an adult in good health.

The chain has TRBV7-9 and TRBJ1-2; unclear D gene. CDR3 length equals 11 residues. With 4 bases removed from V and 8 bases from J, the gap between germline ends came to 8 bases. In germline, CDR1 is SEHNR, CDR2 FQNEAQ (reference sequence). DNA for the CDR3: TGTGCCAGCAGCTCCCTTCGGGGCTACACCTTC. Translating it yields CASSSLRGYTF.

The rearrangement joins TRBV18 to TRBJ2-7, with TRBD1 matching 7 bases. CDR3 length: 14 amino acids. The junction had 6 bases not matched to a gene; V was cut back by 3 bases and J by 4 bases. Germline V gene sequence: CDR1 KGHSH, CDR2 LQKENI. The DNA for the CDR3 is TGTGCCAGCTCACCTTTCGGGACAGTTTACGAGCAGTACTTC. Protein product: CASSPFGTVYEQYF. Drawing the rest from reference TRBV18 and TRBJ2-7, the complete variable domain is NAGVMQNPRHLVRRRGQEARLRCSPMKGHSHVYWYRQLPEEGLKFMVYLQKENIIDESGMPKERFSAEFPKEGPSILRIQQVVRGDSAAYFCASSPFGTVYEQYFGPGTRLTVT.

The J gene is TRBJ1-5, the V gene TRBV19; D is unclear. The V gene lost 7 bases and the J gene lost 0 bases, with 13 bases spanning the gap. This CDR3 has 15 residues. Germline V CDR1 and CDR2: LNHDA, SQIVND (reference sequence). The CDR3 region has the DNA TGTGCCAGTACCCTGACACGAAATAGCAATCAGCCCCAGCATTTT. Translating gives CASTLTRNSNQPQHF.

The V gene is TRBV7-6, the J gene TRBJ2-1; TRBD1 matches at 8 bases. The V segment lost 2 bases and the J segment 2 bases; nucleotides outside the gene matches: 5. Germline CDR1 and CDR2: SGHVS and FNYEAQ. CDR3 length: 16 amino acids. The CDR3 DNA reads as TGTGCCAGCAGCTTATTTCAGGGACAGGCCTACAATGAGCAGTTCTTC. Residues: CASSLFQGQAYNEQFF. Filled out from reference TRBV7-6 and TRBJ2-1, the complete variable domain reads GAGVSQSPRYKVTKRGQDVALRCDPISGHVSLYWYRQALGQGPEFLTYFNYEAQQDKSGLPNDRFSAERPEGSISTLTIQRTEQRDSAMYRCASSLFQGQAYNEQFFGPGTRLTVL.

The chain combines TRBV6-2 or TRBV6-3 with TRBJ1-1; maybe TRBD1 (5 bases). This CDR3 spans 11 amino acids. The germline V gene encodes CDR1 MNHEY and CDR2 SVGEGT. V gave up 4 bases and J gave up 10 bases, with 10 bases separating them. CDR3 in amino acids: CASSFDSLAFF. The CDR3 DNA reads as TGTGCCAGCAGTTTTGACAGCTTAGCTTTCTTT.

This chain uses TRBV7-4 with TRBJ2-1; D not certain. Germline V gene lookup returns CDR1 SGHVT and CDR2 SQSDAQ. This CDR3 region has 14 residues. V shed 5 bases and J shed 8 bases, with 16 bases lying between them. The CDR3 loop reads CASSPNIFDHEQFF. Written as DNA, the CDR3 is TGTGCCAGCAGCCCCAACATTTTCGACCATGAGCAGTTCTTC. The full variable domain, rest sourced from reference TRBV7-4 and TRBJ2-1, is GAGVSQSPRYKVAKRGRDVALRCDSISGHVTLYWYRQTLGQGSEVLTYSQSDAQRDKSGRPSGRFSAERPERSVSTLKIQRTEQGDSAVYLCASSPNIFDHEQFFGPGTRLTVL.

The V and J genes are TRBV25-1 and TRBJ2-7, with D tentatively TRBD1 (5 bases). This CDR3 is built from 14 residues. The germline gives CDR1 MGHDK, CDR2 SYGVNS. V shed 6 bases and J shed 0 bases, with 12 bases lying between them. DNA for the CDR3: TGTGCCAGCAGCTTGAGGACAAGCTCCTACGAGCAGTACTTC. Protein: CASSLRTSSYEQYF.

The rearrangement uses TRBV2 and TRBJ1-2, with 7 nucleotides matching TRBD1. Germline CDR1 is SNHLY and CDR2 is FYNNEI. The CDR3 extends over 14 amino acids. V lost 5 bases, J lost 4 bases, and 7 bases stayed unmatched. CDR3 amino acids: CASSRGGSTYGYTF. CDR3 DNA: TGTGCCAGCAGTCGAGGGGGCTCAACCTATGGCTACACCTTC.

This rearrangement joins TRBV5-1 to TRBJ1-4; D ambiguous. Germline values: CDR1 SGHRS, CDR2 YFSETQ. V lost 0 bases, J lost 5 bases, and 11 bases lay in between. The CDR3 runs 15 residues. CDR3 sequence: CASSLGIVQNEKLFF. The CDR3 DNA follows: TGCGCCAGCAGCTTGGGTATAGTACAAAATGAAAAACTGTTTTTT. Filled out from reference TRBV5-1 and TRBJ1-4, the complete variable domain reads KAGVTQTPRYLIKTRGQQVTLSCSPISGHRSVSWYQQTPGQGLQFLFEYFSETQRNKGNFPGRFSGRQFSNSRSEMNVSTLELGDSALYLCASSLGIVQNEKLFFGSGTQLSVL.

This chain joins TRBV30 and TRBJ2-2; 9 nucleotides align to TRBD1. Germline V CDR1 and CDR2: GTSNPN, SVGIG (reference sequence). CDR3 length: 16 residues. V was clipped by 1 base and J by 4 bases; unmatched bases: 7. The DNA of the CDR3 is TGTGCCTGGAGTGACGCGACAGGGGGGAGCACCGGGGAGCTGTTTTTT. The encoded protein is CAWSDATGGSTGELFF.

The chain employs TRBV7-9 and TRBJ2-6; no clear D. This CDR3 is 15 amino acids long. The ends were cut back, 1 base at V and 0 bases at J, with 4 bases in the middle. CDR1 is SEHNR and CDR2 is FQNEAQ in the germline V gene (reference sequence). The DNA for the CDR3 is TGTGCCAGCAGCTTAGTGCTCTCTGGGGCCAACGTCCTGACTTTC. It specifies CASSLVLSGANVLTF.

The chain carries TRBV7-9 and TRBJ2-5, with D possibly being TRBD1 or TRBD2 (6 bases each). This CDR3 is 16 amino acids long. V lost 5 bases, J lost 5 bases, and 21 bases lay in between. Germline V gene data show CDR1 as SEHNR and CDR2 as FQNEAQ (reference sequence). CDR3 in amino acids: CASSPRGGRGDETQYF. DNA of the CDR3: TGTGCCAGCAGCCCCCGAGGGGGGCGCGGGGACGAGACCCAGTACTTC. Supplemented by reference TRBV7-9 and TRBJ2-5, the full variable domain reads DTGVSQNPRHKITKRGQNVTFRCDPISEHNRLYWYRQTLGQGPEFLTYFQNEAQLEKSRLLSDRFSAERPKGSFSTLEIQRTEQGDSAMYLCASSPRGGRGDETQYFGPGTRLLVL.

The CDR3 DNA reads as TGTGCCAGCAGTGACGTAGCGGGGGAAGGTACCGGGGAGCTGTTTTTT. This encodes CASSDVAGEGTGELFF. The chain is built from TRBV6-1 and TRBJ2-2; 9 bases fit TRBD2. The CDR3 has 16 residues. Losses at the gene ends were 3 bases for V and 5 bases for J; bases not matched to a gene: 7. Germline CDR1 MNHNS, CDR2 SASEGT.

The chain joins TRBV7-2 to TRBJ1-6; TRBD1 matches 9 bases. Looked up from germline, CDR1 is SGHTA and CDR2 is FQGNSA. The trim removed 0 bases at V and 10 bases at J, leaving 7 bases unmatched. The CDR3 loop spans 16 amino acids. The CDR3 loop is CASSLARDRAGSPLHF. The CDR3 DNA is TGTGCCAGCAGCTTAGCCCGGGACAGGGCTGGGTCACCCCTCCACTTT.